What follows are 28 T cell receptor beta chains derived from one specimen sequenced in a study of blood T cell repertoires in COVID-19. Only in-frame clones appear in the TCRdb table, and some are missing; sequencing was by immunoSEQ multiplex PCR. The repertoire has around 180,000 clones, 85% of them found once; the top ten carry roughly 20%. The sequencing sample was made of peripheral blood. All receptors derive from a person between 65 and 80 years old with COVID-19, enrolled during active disease.

V and J are TRBV11-2 and TRBJ2-3; D remains ambiguous. CDR1 and CDR2 (germline): SGHAT, FQNNGV. V was trimmed by 3 bases and J by 6 bases, leaving 10 bases between them. CDR3 size: 13 residues. The CDR3 region is CASSLGLRDTQYF. In nucleotides, the CDR3 is TGTGCCAGCAGCTTGGGCCTCCGGGATACGCAGTATTTT.

The V and J genes are TRBV4-3 and TRBJ2-3; 10 bases are a match to TRBD1. With V trimmed by 3 bases and J by 3 bases, 6 bases remained unmatched. The CDR3 is 16 amino acids. Germline V lookup: CDR1 LGHNA, CDR2 YSLEER. As DNA, the CDR3 is TGCGCCAGCAGCCAGGGGACAGGGGTAGGAACAGATACGCAGTATTTT. It encodes CASSQGTGVGTDTQYF.

This clone appeared once. The chain couples TRBV28 to TRBJ2-3, with D possibly TRBD2 on 6 matching bases. Germline V gene data show CDR1 as MDHEN and CDR2 as SYDVKM. Deletions cut 3 bases from V and 6 bases from J, with 13 bases between. CDR3 size: 14 residues. Written as DNA, the CDR3 is TGTGCCAGCAGTTTCGGGAGAGCTATGGATACGCAGTATTTT. It yields the protein CASSFGRAMDTQYF.

The chain couples TRBV5-6 to TRBJ1-2; TRBD1 agrees at 7 bases. Germline V gene sequence: CDR1 SGHDT, CDR2 YYEEEE. Trimming at V came to 3 bases and at J to 13 bases, leaving 6 bases not matched to a gene. This CDR3 region has 11 residues. DNA of the CDR3: TGTGCCAGCAGCTCACAGGGGAGAAGCACCTTC. Translated, it gives CASSSQGRSTF.

The chain links TRBV5-1 to TRBJ2-3, with no clear D. V lost 7 bases and J lost 6, with 15 bases in between. CDR1 and CDR2 (germline): SGHRS, YFSETQ. This CDR3 region has 13 residues. The CDR3 DNA sequence: TGCGCCAGCCGAACCGAAGCACCGGATACGCAGTATTTT. Its protein is CASRTEAPDTQYF.

V gene TRBV7-2 combines with J gene TRBJ1-1; D call uncertain. Germline assignment: CDR1 SGHTA and CDR2 FQGNSA. This CDR3 contains 15 residues. The V end lost 2 bases, the J end lost 7 bases, and 17 bases lay between the germline ends. This chain's CDR3 is CASSLMSAGPLEAFF. Written as DNA, the CDR3 is TGTGCCAGCAGCTTAATGAGTGCGGGTCCCCTTGAAGCTTTCTTT.

This clone was observed a handful of times. V and J are TRBV11-2 and TRBJ1-3, with D possibly TRBD1 on 6 matching bases. Per germline, CDR1 SGHAT and CDR2 FQNNGV. This CDR3 has 17 residues. Deletions cut 5 bases from V and 0 bases from J, with 17 bases between. Here the CDR3 reads CASSPGPGVFSGNTIYF. The CDR3, as DNA: TGTGCCAGCAGCCCAGGGCCAGGGGTTTTCTCTGGAAACACCATATATTTT.

The chain has TRBV7-2 and TRBJ2-5, with 7 bases aligning to TRBD2. CDR3 length: 15 amino acids. CDR1 and CDR2 (germline): SGHTA, FQGNSA. Germline trimming cut 1 base from V and 2 bases from J; bases unmatched to any gene: 4. CDR3 sequence (DNA): TGTGCCAGCAGCTTAGGTCGGACTAGTCAAGAGACCCAGTACTTC. It encodes CASSLGRTSQETQYF.

The chain joins TRBV28 to TRBJ1-1; 8 positions match TRBD1. The germline CDR1 and CDR2 sequences are MDHEN and SYDVKM. CDR3 length: 17 residues. The J segment lost 2 bases and the V segment lost 8 bases, leaving 16 bases of the junction unmatched. CDR3 sequence: CASAPPLRDRKNTEAFF. CDR3 nucleotides: TGTGCCAGCGCCCCCCCCCTAAGGGACAGGAAAAACACTGAAGCTTTCTTT. Looking up the rest from reference TRBV28 and TRBJ1-1 gives the full variable domain: DVKVTQSSRYLVKRTGEKVFLECVQDMDHENMFWYRQDPGLGLRLIYFSYDVKMKEKGDIPEGYSVSREKKERFSLILESASTNQTSMYLCASAPPLRDRKNTEAFFGQGTRLTVV.

The chain employs TRBV3-1 (or the pseudogene TRBV3-2) and TRBJ2-1, with D possibly TRBD1 on 5 matching bases. The V and J ends lost 1 base and 0 bases respectively, with 10 bases between them. This CDR3 contains 16 residues. CDR1 and CDR2 (germline): LGHDT, YNNKEL (reference sequence). In DNA form, the CDR3 reads TGTGCCAGCAGCCAAGTAGGGGTCAGCTCCTACAATGAGCAGTTCTTC. Protein: CASSQVGVSSYNEQFF.

The V gene is TRBV19, the J gene TRBJ2-1; D may be TRBD2 (7 bases). V lost 4 bases to trimming and J lost 4 bases, with 11 bases between them. Germline V gene data show CDR1 as LNHDA and CDR2 as SQIVND (reference sequence). The CDR3 extends over 14 amino acids. The CDR3 nucleotides read TGTGCCAGTAGTAAAAGGGGGGGATACAATGAGCAGTTCTTC. This codes for CASSKRGGYNEQFF.

The gene calls are TRBV6-4 and TRBJ1-5, with D perhaps TRBD1 (6 bases). Trimming stripped 7 bases from V and 0 bases from J, with 16 bases between. The CDR3 contains 16 residues. Germline V gives CDR1 MRHNA, CDR2 SNTAGT. CDR3 coding DNA: TGTGCCAGCACTGGGGAGAAGGGGGTTAGCAATCAGCCCCAGCATTTT. It codes for CASTGEKGVSNQPQHF.

CDR3: CARSSGTSNSYNEQFF. The CDR3 nucleotides are TGTGCCAGAAGTTCCGGGACTAGTAACTCCTACAATGAGCAGTTCTTC. The genes are TRBV7-5 and TRBJ2-1; TRBD2, the table's D call, lacks a check against the DNA. TRBV7-5 is a pseudogene locus. The CDR3 runs 16 residues.

This chain links TRBV28 with TRBJ1-6; no definite D call. The CDR3 is 13 amino acids. Looked up from germline, CDR1 is MDHEN and CDR2 is SYDVKM. V lost 4 bases, J lost 5 bases, and 6 bases lay in between. CDR3 nucleotide sequence: TGTGCCAGCAGTTCGAGCCATAATTCACCCCTCCACTTT. As protein: CASSSSHNSPLHF.

This clone was detected once. The chain employs TRBV4-1 and TRBJ2-5; TRBD1 agrees at 8 bases. This CDR3 has 16 residues. Trimming removed 3 bases from V and 7 bases from J; junction bases left unmatched: 13. Germline V CDR1 and CDR2: MGHRA, YSYEKL. The CDR3 here is CASSQQGQAALGTQYF. The DNA for the CDR3 is TGCGCCAGCAGCCAGCAGGGACAGGCGGCCCTAGGGACCCAGTACTTC.

This clone was observed a few times. This chain connects TRBV10-1 to TRBJ2-7; no clear D. The CDR3 totals 13 residues. V was clipped by 4 bases and J by 0 bases, with 7 bases between them. Per germline, CDR1 WNHNN and CDR2 SYGVQD (reference sequence). Here the CDR3 DNA reads TGCGCCAGCAGTGGGTACACCTCCTACGAGCAGTACTTC. Translated, it gives CASSGYTSYEQYF.

V is TRBV6-1 and J is TRBJ1-6; no firm D call. The germline V and J ends were trimmed by 3 bases and 6 bases, with 9 bases remaining between them. The CDR3 is made up of 14 amino acids. Germline assignment: CDR1 MNHNS and CDR2 SASEGT. In DNA form, the CDR3 reads TGTGCCAGCAGTGAGTCAGGCGCTAATTCACCCCTCCACTTT. Amino acids: CASSESGANSPLHF.

The rearrangement uses TRBV5-4 and TRBJ1-2; TRBD1 aligns across 10 bases. After removal of 0 bases from V and 7 bases from J, the junction contained 9 bases not matched to a gene. Germline CDR1 reads SGHNT; CDR2 reads YYREEE (reference sequence). CDR3 length: 16 amino acids. CDR3 residues: CASSLVAGTGVFGYTF. The CDR3 nucleotides read TGTGCCAGCAGCTTGGTGGCCGGGACAGGGGTTTTTGGCTACACCTTC.

This clone was recorded once. The V and J genes are TRBV7-9 and TRBJ2-7, with D hard to call. Trimming took 3 bases from V and 4 from J, leaving 7 bases between them. CDR1 SEHNR and CDR2 FQNEAQ come from the germline V gene (reference sequence). This CDR3 has 12 residues. In nucleotides, the CDR3 is TGTGCCAGCAGCTTCCTCCGGTACGAGCAGTACTTC. It yields the protein CASSFLRYEQYF.

The chain employs TRBV27 and TRBJ2-7; D is possibly TRBD1 (6 bases). CDR3 length: 14 amino acids. In germline, CDR1 is MNHEY, CDR2 SMNVEV (reference sequence). Deletions cut 3 bases from V and 2 bases from J, with 11 bases between. In DNA, the CDR3 is TGTGCCAGCAGTTTCGTGGCAGGGGCCTACGAGCAGTACTTC. It codes for CASSFVAGAYEQYF.

The V call is TRBV24-1, the J call TRBJ2-5; D call uncertain. V shed 9 bases and J shed 3 bases, with 13 bases lying between them. The CDR3 runs 13 residues. Per the germline V gene, CDR1 is KGHDR and CDR2 is SFDVKD. CDR3 sequence (DNA): TGTGCCACCGGTCAGGATAGTAAAGAGACCCAGTACTTC. Translating it yields CATGQDSKETQYF.

The chain is built from TRBV15 and TRBJ2-7; TRBD2 agrees at 9 bases. CDR3 length: 14 residues. Germline V lookup: CDR1 LNHNV, CDR2 YYDKDF (reference sequence). The V gene end was trimmed by 6 bases and the J gene end by 2 bases; junction bases not matched to a gene: 5. The DNA of the CDR3 is TGTGCCACCAGAGCGACTAGCGGTACCTACGAGCAGTACTTC. Its translation is CATRATSGTYEQYF.

The chain combines TRBV19 with TRBJ2-3, with 7 bases aligning to TRBD1. Per the germline V gene, CDR1 is LNHDA and CDR2 is SQIVND (reference sequence). The CDR3 runs 15 residues. With 5 bases clipped from V and 2 bases from J, the junction kept 7 bases outside the gene matches. CDR3 sequence reads: CASSLRTGTTDTQYF. The CDR3 coding sequence is TGTGCCAGTAGTTTGAGGACAGGCACCACAGATACGCAGTATTTT.

The genes are TRBV6-5 and TRBJ2-5; 10 bases are shared with TRBD2. The V gene's germline CDR1 is MNHEY and CDR2 SVGAGI. The J segment lost 5 bases and the V segment lost 7 bases, leaving 7 bases of the junction unmatched. The CDR3 runs 14 residues. The CDR3 region has the DNA TGTGCCAGCACCACTAGCGGGAATTGGGAGACCCAGTACTTC. Protein sequence: CASTTSGNWETQYF.

The rearrangement links TRBV19 to TRBJ1-6; no definite D call. This CDR3 is 13 amino acids long. Between the trimmed V and J ends, which lost 1 base and 10 bases, there was a span of 8 bases. Germline V gives CDR1 LNHDA, CDR2 SQIVND (reference sequence). The CDR3 DNA reads TGTGCCAGTAGTATAGCAGAGGTCTCACCCCTCCACTTT. Its translation is CASSIAEVSPLHF.

The V call is TRBV29-1, the J call TRBJ2-7; 15 positions agree with TRBD2. Germline CDR1 is SQVTM and CDR2 is ANQGSEA. J gave up 3 bases and V 6 bases, and 6 bases lay outside the gene matches. The CDR3 is 15 residues long. CDR3 sequence: CSVGLAGGPGYEQYF. For the CDR3, the DNA is TGCAGCGTAGGACTAGCGGGAGGGCCGGGCTACGAGCAGTACTTC.

J is TRBJ2-3 and V is TRBV27; TRBD2 is a possible D gene (5 bases). Looked up from germline, CDR1 is MNHEY and CDR2 is SMNVEV (reference sequence). Trimming took 4 bases from V and 1 from J, leaving 18 bases between them. This CDR3 comprises 17 residues. The CDR3 DNA sequence: TGTGCCAGCAGTTCCTCCTCCAGCGGATGGGGCACAGATACGCAGTATTTT. This encodes CASSSSSSGWGTDTQYF.

The count of this clone is one. The chain is built from TRBV5-1 and TRBJ1-4, with 7 bases that match TRBD1. Germline loops: CDR1 SGHRS, CDR2 YFSETQ. The V segment lost 4 bases and the J segment 6 bases; nucleotides outside the gene matches: 9. The CDR3 totals 15 residues. CDR3: CASSTSGQPDEKLFF. Here the CDR3 DNA reads TGCGCCAGCAGCACCTCGGGACAGCCAGATGAAAAACTGTTTTTT.